The 20 T cell receptor beta chains below all came from one sample that was sequenced in a study of cytomegalovirus exposure and HLA in healthy donors. The study ran its PCR with 60 Vbeta and 13 Jbeta primers. Libraries were prepared by immunoSEQ multiplex PCR; TCRdb keeps only in-frame clonotypes and omits some of them. The sample has under 200,000 clones, over 65% seen once. Material: PBMCs. The receptors come from a man in his sixties in good health and CMV-seronegative.

This chain joins TRBV19 and TRBJ2-5, with 8 bases matching TRBD1. Germline V gives CDR1 LNHDA, CDR2 SQIVND (reference sequence). The V segment lost 6 bases and the J segment 5 bases; nucleotides outside the gene matches: 8. This CDR3 is built from 14 residues. The CDR3 nucleotides read TGTGCCAGTAGCTCGACAGGGGTGTTGGAGACCCAGTACTTC. Its protein is CASSSTGVLETQYF.

This clone has a handful of counts. The chain carries TRBV12-5 and TRBJ2-1; the D is unclear. Trimming stripped 3 bases from V and 3 bases from J, with 6 bases between. The length of the CDR3 is 13 residues. Germline CDR1 is LGHNT and CDR2 is FRNRAP. The CDR3 DNA reads as TGTGCTAGTGGTTTCTACAGCTACAATGAGCAGTTCTTC. Protein sequence: CASGFYSYNEQFF.

This chain connects TRBV5-4 to TRBJ1-1; D gene ambiguous. V shed 1 base and J shed 5 bases, with 12 bases lying between them. Germline V gives CDR1 SGHNT, CDR2 YYREEE (reference sequence). CDR3 length: 14 amino acids. The CDR3 coding sequence is TGTGCCAGCAGCTTGTCGCGGGGTATGACTGAAGCTTTCTTT. It specifies CASSLSRGMTEAFF.

As regards this clone: The same CDR3 arises from other DNA sequences in this sample as well. The J gene is TRBJ2-3, the V gene TRBV4-2; 11 nucleotides match TRBD2. The V and J ends lost 0 bases and 1 base, in that order; junction bases with no gene match: 0. The germline CDR1 and CDR2 sequences are LGHNA and YNFKEQ. This CDR3 region has 16 residues. The CDR3 region is CASSQELAGGTDTQYF. For the CDR3, the DNA is TGTGCCAGCAGCCAAGAACTAGCGGGGGGCACAGATACGCAGTATTTT.

The rearrangement uses TRBV27 and TRBJ2-3; 9 bases are shared with TRBD1. The CDR3 covers 14 residues. The V gene's germline CDR1 is MNHEY and CDR2 SMNVEV (reference sequence). Trimming removed 5 bases from V and 6 bases from J; junction bases left unmatched: 6. CDR3 sequence: CASSTGQGTDTQYF. The DNA of the CDR3 is TGTGCCAGCAGTACGGGACAGGGAACCGATACGCAGTATTTT.

This chain joins TRBV6-6 and TRBJ1-5, with D tentatively TRBD1 (5 bases). The CDR3 contains 15 residues. V was clipped by 7 bases and J by 7 bases, with 20 bases between them. In germline, CDR1 is MNHNY, CDR2 SVGAGI (reference sequence). CDR3 amino acids: CASNLDIGARQPQHF. CDR3 nucleotides: TGTGCCAGCAATCTGGACATCGGCGCAAGGCAGCCCCAGCATTTT.

This clone was recorded once. V is TRBV11-3 and J is TRBJ2-1; the D is unclear. Germline V CDR1 and CDR2: SGHNT, YENEEA. The CDR3 runs to 12 residues. V was shortened by 5 bases and J by 5 bases, with 7 bases between the two germline ends. CDR3 nucleotide sequence: TGTGCCAGCAGCAAGCGCGACAATGAGCAGTTCTTC. Residues: CASSKRDNEQFF.

The rearrangement joins TRBV6-5 to TRBJ2-2; weak D call: TRBD2 (6 bases). Germline loops: CDR1 MNHEY, CDR2 SVGAGI. The CDR3 totals 14 residues. The V end lost 11 bases, the J end lost 1 base, and 14 bases lay between the germline ends. The CDR3 region has the DNA TGTGCCTGCCGCGGGGCAGGGAACACCGGGGAGCTGTTTTTT. Translation: CACRGAGNTGELFF.

This clone was found once. The J gene is TRBJ1-1, the V gene TRBV29-1, with a weak D call TRBD1 (5 bases). Germline V gene lookup returns CDR1 SQVTM and CDR2 ANQGSEA. V was pared by 7 bases and J by 1 base, with 13 bases between. There are 13 residues in the CDR3. The DNA of the CDR3 is TGCAGCGCTCAATCCGGGGGGAACACTGAAGCTTTCTTT. It yields the protein CSAQSGGNTEAFF.

The V and J genes are TRBV15 and TRBJ1-2; maybe TRBD1 (5 bases). Germline CDR1 and CDR2: LNHNV and YYDKDF (reference sequence). The CDR3 covers 16 residues. Trimming removed 5 bases from V and 7 bases from J, with 23 bases in between. The CDR3 DNA reads as TGTGCCACCAGCCCAATGGATCGGACAACGGAGAGTGGCTACACCTTC. It translates to CATSPMDRTTESGYTF.

The V gene is TRBV14, the J gene TRBJ1-1; D remains ambiguous. The CDR3 sequence is 11 residues long. V was pared by 1 base and J by 7 bases, with 4 bases between. The germline V gene encodes CDR1 SGHDN and CDR2 FVKESK. CDR3 sequence reads: CASSQGGEAFF. The CDR3 DNA reads as TGTGCCAGCAGCCAAGGCGGTGAAGCTTTCTTT.

This chain links TRBV7-9 with TRBJ1-4; TRBD1 agrees at 8 bases. The V gene end was trimmed by 6 bases and the J gene end by 8 bases; junction bases not matched to a gene: 8. Germline CDR1 and CDR2: SEHNR and FQNEAQ (reference sequence). The CDR3 totals 14 residues. The CDR3 DNA reads TGTGCCAGCAGTCCAGGGGGCAAAGGGGAAAAACTGTTTTTT. Translating gives CASSPGGKGEKLFF. The variable domain in full, completed from reference TRBV7-9 and TRBJ1-4, reads DTGVSQNPRHKITKRGQNVTFRCDPISEHNRLYWYRQTLGQGPEFLTYFQNEAQLEKSRLLSDRFSAERPKGSFSTLEIQRTEQGDSAMYLCASSPGGKGEKLFFGSGTQLSVL.

This rearrangement joins TRBV7-9 to TRBJ2-2; 14 bases are shared with TRBD2. V lost 4 bases and J lost 8; bases outside the gene matches: 12. The CDR3 is 18 amino acids. CDR1 and CDR2 from the germline V gene are SEHNR and FQNEAQ (reference sequence). This CDR3 is CASSSGTSGGPSAGELFF. The CDR3, as DNA: TGTGCCAGCAGCTCAGGGACTAGCGGGGGCCCTTCGGCGGGGGAGCTGTTTTTT.

This clone was seen just once. This chain links TRBV10-2 with TRBJ2-7; 7 nucleotides align to TRBD2. Germline V gives CDR1 WSHSY, CDR2 SAAADI. The CDR3 is 13 residues long. J was trimmed by 2 bases and V by 8 bases; bases with no gene match: 6. In nucleotides, the CDR3 is TGCGCCAGCCTTGTTGGGGGGGCCTACGAGCAGTACTTC. Its protein is CASLVGGAYEQYF.

The rearrangement joins TRBV5-1 to TRBJ2-5, with 10 bases that match TRBD1. This CDR3 comprises 19 residues. Germline loops: CDR1 SGHRS, CDR2 YFSETQ. Losses at the gene ends were 3 bases for V and 2 bases for J; bases not matched to a gene: 16. The CDR3 spells CASSYVRQGAPECQETQYF. The CDR3 DNA reads TGCGCCAGCAGCTACGTTAGACAGGGGGCTCCTGAATGTCAAGAGACCCAGTACTTC.

This chain uses TRBV27 with TRBJ1-1, with D unclear. This CDR3 has 15 residues. Trimming removed 1 base from V and 2 bases from J, with 11 bases in between. Germline V gene sequence: CDR1 MNHEY, CDR2 SMNVEV (reference sequence). The CDR3 here is CASSLFSWPNTEAFF. CDR3 in DNA: TGTGCCAGCAGTTTATTCTCCTGGCCAAACACTGAAGCTTTCTTT.

V gene TRBV29-1 combines with J gene TRBJ2-7, with D perhaps matching TRBD2 (6 bases). The germline V gene has CDR1 SQVTM and CDR2 ANQGSEA. This CDR3 is 14 amino acids long. Deletions cut 6 bases from V and 4 bases from J, with 19 bases between. In nucleotides, the CDR3 is TGCAGCGTCTCCCTTGGAGGGAGCCGATACGAGCAGTACTTC. Translated: CSVSLGGSRYEQYF.

This clone was seen a handful of times. This rearrangement joins TRBV18 to TRBJ1-3; tentatively, D is TRBD1 (6 bases). The CDR3 is 15 residues long. Per germline, CDR1 KGHSH and CDR2 LQKENI. Trimming shortened V by 3 bases and J by 0 bases, and 9 bases separated the two germline ends. CDR3 DNA sequence: TGTGCCAGCTCACCGACAGGAAACTCTGGAAACACCATATATTTT. It encodes CASSPTGNSGNTIYF.

This chain uses TRBV5-1 with TRBJ1-4, with 8 bases aligning to TRBD1. Germline V gene lookup returns CDR1 SGHRS and CDR2 YFSETQ. The CDR3 is 15 amino acids. Germline trimming cut 3 bases from V and 6 bases from J; bases unmatched to any gene: 7. The CDR3 loop reads CASSSGQGGYEKLFF. The DNA for the CDR3 is TGCGCCAGCAGCTCCGGACAGGGCGGGTATGAAAAACTGTTTTTT. Variable domain in full (rest from reference TRBV5-1 and TRBJ1-4): KAGVTQTPRYLIKTRGQQVTLSCSPISGHRSVSWYQQTPGQGLQFLFEYFSETQRNKGNFPGRFSGRQFSNSRSEMNVSTLELGDSALYLCASSSGQGGYEKLFFGSGTQLSVL.

The chain uses TRBV2 and TRBJ1-2; D is unresolved. Trimming removed 5 bases from V and 2 bases from J, with 9 bases in between. This CDR3 is built from 13 residues. Germline V CDR1 and CDR2: SNHLY, FYNNEI. Here the CDR3 DNA reads TGTGCCAGCAGTATAGACATAAACTATGGCTACACCTTC. Amino acid sequence: CASSIDINYGYTF.